This T cell receptor (beta chain) was sequenced for a study of CXCR3-negative and CXCR3-positive naive CD8 T cells (dated by TCRdb to between 2018 and 2021). For the wider study: About 135 million TRB reads were obtained in total, roughly 1.5 +/- 0.3 million reads per library. Data from 11 donors, pooled across two independent experiments, went into the diversity and physicochemical repertoire analyses. TRBV-TRBJ cluster analysis included naive subsets from a handful of donors and memory cells from 3 donors. The paper as a whole reports these results and caveats: Comparably high repertoire diversity was found in both naive subsets, whereas much lower repertoire diversity was found in memory CD8+ T cells. Freshly isolated PBMCs were used for most assays because CXCR3 expression partially decreased after cryopreservation. Because surface CD5, which has been linked to self-reactivity in mice, was comparable between naive subsets, TCR interaction strength was also inferred from TRB CDR3 physicochemical properties. Compared with CXCR3-negative naive cells, CXCR3-positive naive cells had TRB CDR3s with higher hydrophobicity (lower Kidera factor 4), lower energy, and higher strength and volume indices. Naive CXCR3-negative and CXCR3-positive cells from the same donor showed similar TRBV-TRBJ usage, whereas memory cells showed distinct patterns.

TCRdb lists the instrument as NextSeq 550. The Human TCR Profiling Kit (MiLaboratory) was used to make UMI-labeled 5' RACE TRB cDNA libraries. cDNA synthesis used the entire amount of extracted RNA, and PCR amplification then used the entire amount of cDNA produced. Libraries were prepared in parallel with an identical number of PCR cycles. The authors processed their data as follows. With a minimum of two reads required per UMI, MIGEC and MiXCR pulled out about 50,000 +/- 10,000 unique UMI-labeled TRB cDNA molecules from each library. On average, each library contained approximately 40,000 +/- 10,000 functional in-frame TRB CDR3 nucleotide clonotypes without stop codons. After downsampling to 5000 UMI-labeled TRB molecules per sample, diversity metrics such as normalized Shannon-Wiener and Chao1 were calculated in VDJtools. VDJtools computed clonotype-size-weighted physicochemical properties of the central five CDR3 residues: interaction energy, strength, volume and Kidera factor 4. One entry per CDR3 protein sequence results from the TCRdb reprocessing of the reads, with DNA left out. The authors' filters were not applied to this entry. This sample's records show tens of thousands of distinct CDR3 sequences. Almost 0.55% of the sample comes from the top ten.

For every CD8+ T cell subset, 250,000 to 300,000 cells were flow-sorted straight into RLT lysis buffer, and each subset was sorted in triplicate. To keep memory contaminants out, a stringent definition of naive CD8+ T cells was applied: CD45RO-CCR7+CD27+CD95-. Using standard density gradient centrifugation, peripheral blood mononuclear cells were isolated from buffy coats. Naive CXCR3-negative and CXCR3-positive CD8+ T cells were flow-sorted on a FACSAria III. Total RNA was extracted from sorted cells using an RNeasy Mini Kit. The germline V gene (reference sequence) provides CDR1 DFQATT and CDR2 SNEGSKA. The CDR3 sequence holds 12 residues, the cysteine and phenylalanine included. Only the protein is available. A note on this clonotype: Its target antigen remains unknown.

This clonotype was sampled from a human donor in good health. Some clones in this sample may be carry-over from other donors' samples. This chain joins TRBV20-1 to TRBJ1-2; TCRdb designates TRBD1, a call that cannot be tested without DNA. Input material: naive CXCR3+ CD8+ T cells from blood. Interpreted using the paper, the cell subset or site label stands for: CD45RO-CCR7+CD27+CD95- naive CD8+ T cells expressing CXCR3 (TNR3+). The CDR3 protein sequence reads: CSARDRETGYTF.